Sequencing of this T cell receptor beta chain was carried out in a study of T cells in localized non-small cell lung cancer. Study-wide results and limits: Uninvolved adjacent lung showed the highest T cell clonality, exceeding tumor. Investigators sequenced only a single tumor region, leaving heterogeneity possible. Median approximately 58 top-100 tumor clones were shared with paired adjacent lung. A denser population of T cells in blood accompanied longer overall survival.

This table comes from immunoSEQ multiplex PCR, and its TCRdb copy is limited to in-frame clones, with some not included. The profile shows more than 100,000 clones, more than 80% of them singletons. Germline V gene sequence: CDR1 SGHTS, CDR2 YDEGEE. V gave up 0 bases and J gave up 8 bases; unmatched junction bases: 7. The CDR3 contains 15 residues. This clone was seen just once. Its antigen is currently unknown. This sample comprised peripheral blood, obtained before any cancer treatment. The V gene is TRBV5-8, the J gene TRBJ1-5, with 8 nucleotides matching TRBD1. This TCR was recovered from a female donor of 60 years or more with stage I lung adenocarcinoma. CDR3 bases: TGTGCCAGCAGCTTGGGGACAGGGACCAGAAAGCCCCAGCATTTT. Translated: CASSLGTGTRKPQHF.